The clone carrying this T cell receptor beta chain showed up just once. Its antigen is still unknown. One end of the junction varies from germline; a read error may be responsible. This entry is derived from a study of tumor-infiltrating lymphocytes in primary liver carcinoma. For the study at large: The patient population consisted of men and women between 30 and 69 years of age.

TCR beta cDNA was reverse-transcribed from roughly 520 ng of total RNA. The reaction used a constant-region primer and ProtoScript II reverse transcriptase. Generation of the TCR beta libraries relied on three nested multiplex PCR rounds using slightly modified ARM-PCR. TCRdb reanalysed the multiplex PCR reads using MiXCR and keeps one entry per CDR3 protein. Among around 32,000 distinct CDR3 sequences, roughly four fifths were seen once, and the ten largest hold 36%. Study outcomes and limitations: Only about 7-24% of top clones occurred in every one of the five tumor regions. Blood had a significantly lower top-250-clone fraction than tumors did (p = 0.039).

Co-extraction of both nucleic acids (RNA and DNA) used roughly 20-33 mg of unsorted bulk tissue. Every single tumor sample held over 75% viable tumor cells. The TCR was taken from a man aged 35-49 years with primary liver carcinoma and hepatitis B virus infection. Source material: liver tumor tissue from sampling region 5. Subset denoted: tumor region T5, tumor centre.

CDR3 amino acids: CVSSGPGLAGTGELSF. CDR3 DNA sequence: TGTGTCAGCAGTGGTCCGGGACTAGCGGGGACCGGGGAGCTGTCTTTT. The chain couples TRBV6-1 to TRBJ2-2; 13 bases are a match to TRBD2. CDR3 length equals 16 residues. The germline V gene has CDR1 MNHNS and CDR2 SASEGT.